This TCR beta chain was captured in a study of blood T cell repertoires in COVID-19. The CDR3 runs to 15 residues. Germline CDR1 SEHNR, CDR2 FQNEAQ (reference sequence). The junction had 6 bases not matched to a gene; V was cut back by 1 base and J by 4 bases. TCRdb keeps only in-frame clones here, not all; method: immunoSEQ multiplex PCR. The table shows 250,000 to 300,000 clones, with 80% to 90% occurring only once. Sequenced material: peripheral blood. This receptor was obtained from a woman aged 40 to 55 who had recovered from COVID-19. The genes are TRBV7-9 and TRBJ2-7; 8 positions agree with TRBD2. This chain's CDR3 is CASSLESSGGYEQYF. CDR3 coding DNA: TGTGCCAGCAGCTTAGAATCCAGCGGGGGATACGAGCAGTACTTC.